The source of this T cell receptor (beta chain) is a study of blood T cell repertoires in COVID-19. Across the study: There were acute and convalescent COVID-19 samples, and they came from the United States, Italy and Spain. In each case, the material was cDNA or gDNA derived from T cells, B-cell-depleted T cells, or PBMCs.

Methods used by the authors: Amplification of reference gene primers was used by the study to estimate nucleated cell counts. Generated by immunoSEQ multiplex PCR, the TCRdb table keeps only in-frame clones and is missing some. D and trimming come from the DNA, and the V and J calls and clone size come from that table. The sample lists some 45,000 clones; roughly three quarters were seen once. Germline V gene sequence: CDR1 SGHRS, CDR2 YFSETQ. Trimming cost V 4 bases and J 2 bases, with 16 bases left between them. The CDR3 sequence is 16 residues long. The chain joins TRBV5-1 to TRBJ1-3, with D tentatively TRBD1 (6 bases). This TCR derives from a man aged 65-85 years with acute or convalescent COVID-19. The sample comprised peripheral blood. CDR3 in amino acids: CASSARPGTPGNTIYF. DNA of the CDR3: TGCGCCAGCAGCGCAAGGCCCGGGACACCTGGAAACACCATATATTTT.